This T cell receptor beta chain appears in the sequencing data of a study of cytomegalovirus exposure and HLA in healthy donors. PCR involved 60 Vbeta and 13 Jbeta primers. Only in-frame clones appear in the TCRdb table, and some are missing; sequencing was by immunoSEQ multiplex PCR. The sample records fewer than 110,000 clones, less than 85% being singletons. Study-level results: Fewer N-insertions (relative to the approximately 670-donor mean) were reportedly seen in an Asian-associated ancestry cluster in a later analysis. Among CMV-associated TCR beta chains, most appeared HLA-restricted in a later analysis.

Of note for this clone: Its target is not known.

The CDR3 covers 15 residues. The V gene end was trimmed by 5 bases and the J gene end by 3 bases; junction bases not matched to a gene: 7. CDR1 is LNHDA, CDR2 SQIVND, per germline (reference sequence). At collection, donors were nominally healthy, but unrecorded immune exposures were probable. Material for sequencing was PBMCs. This rearrangement joins TRBV19 to TRBJ2-7, with 10 positions matching TRBD1. This TCR was recovered from a woman between 40 and 50 years old in good health and CMV-seropositive. The CDR3: CASSLGQGEIYEQYF. As DNA, the CDR3 is TGTGCCAGTAGTTTAGGACAGGGGGAAATCTACGAGCAGTACTTC.